This record covers a single T cell receptor (beta chain). A single record per CDR3 protein comes from TCRdb applying MiXCR to the 5' RACE reads. Among hundreds of thousands of distinct CDR3 sequences, roughly a fifth were seen once, and the ten largest hold roughly 8.3%. The data stem from a study of T-cell memory formation after mild COVID-19. The CDR3 spans 14 residues. The V gene lost 7 bases and the J gene lost 1 base, with 14 bases spanning the gap. CDR1 is SGHRS and CDR2 is YFSETQ in the germline V gene. Sequencing was done on a sample of PBMCs or a T cell subset sorted from them (not recorded which). This receptor was taken from an adult woman who had mild COVID-19 (a few samples of this study predate the infection). Cell type and time point are not known. The chain is built from TRBV5-1 and TRBJ1-2; the D is unclear. Written as DNA, the CDR3 is TGCGCCAGCCGAACCATGGGTGATAACTATGGCTACACCTTC. Amino acid sequence: CASRTMGDNYGYTF.